This T cell receptor beta chain was recorded in a study of T cell responses to AZD1222 COVID-19 vaccine. Findings and caveats of the study: Only a handful of AZD1222 recipients tested seropositive at baseline. The peak T cell response came first, and repertoires were sampled only after it. Females made up more of the donors, who were largely white British, and clonal diversity may have come out too low. Reportedly, nearly half of unique spike TCRs recognized epitopes outside B.1.351/B.1.1.7 mutations.

The protocol was immunoSEQ multiplex PCR, while the TCRdb copy is restricted to in-frame clones and leaves out a portion. Of 95,000 to 150,000 clones in the sample, roughly 91% were seen once. This clone is medium-sized (0.01 to 0.1%) by share. Its matching antigen is unknown. The sample here was peripheral blood, taken on day 0 of AZD1222 vaccination. This clonotype was sampled from an adult in good health.

This CDR3 is CASSTRGGGTDTQYF. The CDR3 bases are TGTGCCAGTAGTACGCGGGGGGGCGGCACAGATACGCAGTATTTT. The rearrangement uses TRBV19 and TRBJ2-3; 9 nucleotides match TRBD2. The CDR3 extends over 15 amino acids. The ends lost 4 bases at V and 1 base at J; junction bases unmatched: 3. Germline V gene sequence: CDR1 LNHDA, CDR2 SQIVND (reference sequence).